This entry concerns a single T cell receptor (beta chain). TCRdb reprocessed the reads with MiXCR, giving one entry per CDR3 protein. The sample yields roughly 230,000 distinct CDR3 sequences, around 12% seen once. This sample stems from a study of T cell repertoires in cytomegalovirus infection. There are 14 residues in the CDR3. From germline, CDR1 is LGHDT and CDR2 YNNKEL (reference sequence). Trimming removed 2 bases at V and 1 base at J, with 7 bases between. Input material: PBMCs. This sequence was found in a human donor in good health (CMV status not recorded). Some clones in this sample may be carry-over from other donors' samples. The rearrangement uses TRBV3-1 and TRBJ2-3; D not certain. DNA for the CDR3: TGTGCCAGCAGCCAAAGTTACGGCACAGATACGCAGTATTTT. It is translated as CASSQSYGTDTQYF.